This T cell receptor beta chain was identified during a study of regulatory T cells in long-lasting Graves disease. Assembly of TCR beta libraries relied on iRepertoire HTBI primers together with Arm-PCR of CDR3 regions. From the multiplex PCR reads, TCRdb called clonotypes with MiXCR, one entry per CDR3 protein. Here the sample spans about 530,000 distinct CDR3 sequences, more than 15% being singletons. This clonotype was picked up many times. The time point denotes: newly diagnosed GD, antithyroid drugs for less than 3 months. Scientists built the TCR library using RNA that was extracted from PBMCs. Roughly 8.3 milliliters of peripheral blood were taken and placed in EDTA tubes. The data also belong to a second study, concerning T cells in Graves' hyperthyroidism and ophthalmopathy. That report adds: With a duration under 2 months, the hyperthyroidism was newly diagnosed in patients aged 18 to 65. HTBI primers drove first-round RT-PCR of the TCR CDR3.

The origin of this receptor is a woman aged 35 to 60 with Graves disease. The sample in question was peripheral blood mononuclear cells (PBMCs), obtained at new diagnosis, from a patient treated with antithyroid drugs.

CDR3 DNA sequence: TGTGCCAGCAGCACAGGACGTAGGAACACTGAAGCTTTCTTT. This codes for CASSTGRRNTEAFF. This chain links TRBV5-6 with TRBJ1-1; D perhaps matches TRBD1 (5 bases). V gave up 4 bases and J gave up 1 base, with 11 bases separating them. This CDR3 is 14 amino acids long. CDR1 and CDR2 from the germline V gene are SGHDT and YYEEEE.